The 2 T cell receptor beta chains presented below share a single source sample, sequenced in a study of regulatory T cells in long-lasting Graves disease. Sequencing libraries for TCR beta were prepared with iRepertoire HTBI primers and Arm-PCR of CDR3 regions. TCRdb passed the multiplex PCR reads through MiXCR, listing each CDR3 protein once. The sample shows a few hundred thousand distinct CDR3 sequences, about 11% of them seen only once. Time point in this sample: newly diagnosed GD, antithyroid drugs for less than 3 months. PBMCs were the source of the RNA used for TCR sequencing. The data also belong to a second study, concerning T cells in Graves' hyperthyroidism and ophthalmopathy.

The sample in question was peripheral blood mononuclear cells (PBMCs), obtained at new diagnosis, from a patient treated with antithyroid drugs. The source of these receptors is a woman between 18 and 29 years old with Graves disease.

Ten or more counts support this clonotype. The gene calls are TRBV12-3 or TRBV12-4 and TRBJ1-5, with a weak D call TRBD1 (5 bases). V lost 6 bases and J 9 bases, leaving 15 bases between the germline ends. The CDR3 contains 13 residues. The CDR3 reads CASSDGALGPQHF. CDR3 in DNA: TGTGCCAGCAGCGACGGGGCACTGGGGCCCCAGCATTTT.

This clonotype came up many times. The chain employs TRBV12-3 or TRBV12-4 and TRBJ2-5, with unresolved D. Trimming removed 5 bases at V and 5 bases at J, with 21 bases between. The CDR3 is 16 residues long. The CDR3 sequence is CASSPLAALGRETQYF. The CDR3 bases are TGTGCCAGCAGTCCTTTGGCCGCTTTAGGCCGGGAGACCCAGTACTTC.